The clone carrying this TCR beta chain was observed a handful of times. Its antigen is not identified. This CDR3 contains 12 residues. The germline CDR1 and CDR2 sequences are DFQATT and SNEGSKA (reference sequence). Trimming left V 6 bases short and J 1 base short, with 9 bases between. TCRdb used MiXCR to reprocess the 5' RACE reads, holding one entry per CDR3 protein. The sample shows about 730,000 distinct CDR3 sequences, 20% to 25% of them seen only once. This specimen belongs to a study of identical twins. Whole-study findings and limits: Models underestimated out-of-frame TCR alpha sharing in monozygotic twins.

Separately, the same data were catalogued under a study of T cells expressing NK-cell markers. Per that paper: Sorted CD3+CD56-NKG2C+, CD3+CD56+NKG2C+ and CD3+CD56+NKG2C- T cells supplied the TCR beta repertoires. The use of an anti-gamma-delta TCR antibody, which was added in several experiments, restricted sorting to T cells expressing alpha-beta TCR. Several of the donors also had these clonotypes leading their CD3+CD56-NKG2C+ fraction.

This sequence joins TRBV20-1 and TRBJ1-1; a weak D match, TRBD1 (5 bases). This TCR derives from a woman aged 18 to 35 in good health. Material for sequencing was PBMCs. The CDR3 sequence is CSAPGENTEAFF. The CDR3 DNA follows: TGCAGTGCCCCGGGGGAGAACACTGAAGCTTTCTTT.